Listed here are 13 T cell receptor beta chains from one sample, sequenced in a study of T cell responses to AZD1222 COVID-19 vaccine. Assay used: immunoSEQ multiplex PCR; TCRdb lists only in-frame clones, some missing. Among about 39,000 clones listed, 88% were seen once. This specimen consisted of peripheral blood, obtained 28 days after the second AZD1222 dose. Receptor source: an adult who received the AZD1222 COVID-19 vaccine.

The chain carries TRBV7-9 and TRBJ1-4; D not resolved. Trimming stripped 1 base from V and 8 bases from J, with 14 bases between. The germline gives CDR1 SEHNR, CDR2 FQNEAQ (reference sequence). CDR3 length: 15 residues. The CDR3 sequence: CASSLDSASREKLFF. The CDR3 DNA reads as TGTGCCAGCAGCTTAGATTCGGCTTCGAGGGAAAAACTGTTTTTT.

This clone turned up a few times. The V gene is TRBV27, the J gene TRBJ2-7; a weak D match, TRBD1 (6 bases). The CDR3 consists of 15 residues. Germline CDR1 is MNHEY and CDR2 is SMNVEV (reference sequence). Trimming cost V 2 bases and J 4 bases, with 15 bases left between them. The CDR3 coding sequence is TGTGCCAGCAGTTTAGGACAGAGTGGGCTGTACGAGCAGTACTTC. As protein: CASSLGQSGLYEQYF.

In nucleotides, the CDR3 is TGTGCCAGCAGACGGACAGGGATGAGGGTCGATGGCTACACCTTC. This encodes CASRRTGMRVDGYTF. The chain recombines TRBV11-2 with TRBJ1-2, with 8 bases that match TRBD1. Germline-derived CDR1 and CDR2 are SGHAT and FQNNGV. This CDR3 spans 15 amino acids. With V trimmed by 6 bases and J by 6 bases, 12 bases remained unmatched.

V gene TRBV19 combines with J gene TRBJ2-1; the D is unclear. The V gene's germline CDR1 is LNHDA and CDR2 SQIVND (reference sequence). The V and J ends lost 0 bases and 5 bases respectively, with 5 bases between them. The CDR3 is 13 amino acids. CDR3 in amino acids: CASSIEGHNEQFF. The CDR3 DNA reads as TGTGCCAGTAGTATAGAGGGCCACAATGAGCAGTTCTTC.

This chain uses TRBV30 with TRBJ2-6; TRBD1 matches 8 bases. The trim removed 3 bases at V and 0 bases at J, leaving 7 bases unmatched. The CDR3 contains 17 residues. Germline values: CDR1 GTSNPN, CDR2 SVGIG (reference sequence). CDR3 sequence: CAWRRQGPSSGANVLTF. DNA of the CDR3: TGTGCCTGGAGGAGACAGGGGCCCTCCTCTGGGGCCAACGTCCTGACTTTC.

J is TRBJ2-5 and V is TRBV7-9, with D maybe TRBD2 (5 bases). Trimming stripped 5 bases from V and 4 bases from J, with 17 bases between. CDR1 and CDR2 (germline): SEHNR, FQNEAQ (reference sequence). The CDR3 consists of 15 residues. CDR3 sequence: CASSLRVEGRETQYF. Written as DNA, the CDR3 is TGTGCCAGCAGCCTCCGCGTGGAAGGGAGAGAGACCCAGTACTTC.

The V call is TRBV9, the J call TRBJ1-3; no clear D. Germline V gene data show CDR1 as SGDLS and CDR2 as YYNGEE. The CDR3 spans 13 residues. V was pared by 0 bases and J by 5 bases, with 6 bases between. CDR3 loop: CASSVDFRNTIYF. The DNA of the CDR3 is TGTGCCAGCAGCGTAGACTTCCGAAACACCATATATTTT.

J is TRBJ1-1 and V is TRBV5-1, with D hard to call. The CDR3 loop spans 15 amino acids. Trimming removed 0 bases from V and 4 bases from J, with 13 bases in between. Germline values: CDR1 SGHRS, CDR2 YFSETQ. CDR3 nucleotide sequence: TGCGCCAGCAGCTTGGAGGCAGTTAGTGCCACTGAAGCTTTCTTT. This translates into CASSLEAVSATEAFF.

This chain uses TRBV11-3 with TRBJ2-2, with D tentatively TRBD2 (6 bases). This CDR3 spans 19 amino acids. The ends were cut back, 5 bases at V and 7 bases at J, with 29 bases in the middle. Germline assignment: CDR1 SGHNT and CDR2 YENEEA. The CDR3 sequence is CASSESGSAGNTFGGELFF. CDR3 bases: TGTGCCAGCAGCGAGAGCGGGTCTGCGGGGAATACCTTCGGCGGGGAGCTGTTTTTT. The full variable domain, rest sourced from reference TRBV11-3 and TRBJ2-2, is EAGVVQSPRYKIIEKKQPVAFWCNPISGHNTLYWYLQNLGQGPELLIRYENEEAVDDSQLPKDRFSAERLKGVDSTLKIQPAELGDSAVYLCASSESGSAGNTFGGELFFGEGSRLTVL.

The CDR3 sequence is CASSLVGQGNEQYF. DNA of the CDR3: TGTGCCAGCAGCTTGGTGGGACAGGGGAACGAGCAGTACTTC. V and J are TRBV5-6 and TRBJ2-7; TRBD1 matches at 10 bases. This CDR3 spans 14 amino acids. After removal of 0 bases from V and 5 bases from J, the junction contained 2 bases not matched to a gene. CDR1 is SGHDT, CDR2 YYEEEE, per germline.

This chain uses TRBV3-1 (or the pseudogene TRBV3-2) with TRBJ2-2, with a possible D match to TRBD1 (5 bases). V was clipped by 1 base and J by 4 bases, with 16 bases between them. Germline loops: CDR1 LGHDT, CDR2 YNNKEL (reference sequence). This CDR3 is built from 17 residues. CDR3 in amino acids: CASSQAWGRVGTGELFF. Here the CDR3 DNA reads TGTGCCAGCAGCCAAGCATGGGGCAGGGTGGGCACCGGGGAGCTGTTTTTT.

This clone was seen a handful of times. The V and J genes are TRBV7-2 and TRBJ1-2; D gene ambiguous. Trimming left V 7 bases short and J 4 bases short, with 16 bases between. This CDR3 spans 14 amino acids. The germline CDR1 and CDR2 sequences are SGHTA and FQGNSA. CDR3 coding DNA: TGTGCCAGCACCCTCGGTGGGGTTCCCTATGGCTACACCTTC. Its translation is CASTLGGVPYGYTF. The variable domain in full, with the rest retrieved from reference TRBV7-2 and TRBJ1-2, is GAGVSQSPSNKVTEKGKDVELRCDPISGHTALYWYRQSLGQGLEFLIYFQGNSAPDKSGLPSDRFSAERTGGSVSTLTIQRTQQEDSAVYLCASTLGGVPYGYTFGSGTRLTVV.

The chain uses TRBV5-5 and TRBJ1-3; D perhaps matches TRBD1 (5 bases). The CDR3 loop spans 14 amino acids. Deletions cut 2 bases from V and 9 bases from J, with 15 bases between. Germline CDR1 and CDR2: SGHKS and YYEKEE (reference sequence). CDR3 nucleotide sequence: TGTGCCAGCAGCTTAAGTCGGGGGGGTCGCACCATATATTTT. This translates into CASSLSRGGRTIYF.